This T cell receptor (beta chain) was captured in a study of CD8 T cells in ankylosing spondylitis. Study-wide points: Characteristic, it appeared, of ankylosing spondylitis blood was a TCR beta motif of fewer than 10 highly homologous variants.

In its sample, this clonotype was seen a few times. Its antigen is not known. The germline gives CDR1 ENHRY, CDR2 SYGVKD. V dropped 6 bases and J dropped 5; count of bases not matched to a gene: 8. The CDR3 is 16 amino acids. TCRdb passed the 5' RACE reads through MiXCR, listing each CDR3 protein once. In the table there are fewer than 500,000 distinct CDR3 sequences, 20% to 25% of which are singletons. The gene calls are TRBV10-3 and TRBJ2-1, with 12 bases lining up with TRBD2. The receptor was isolated from a male donor with ankylosing spondylitis. Source material: blood, either unsorted or a sorted T cell fraction (not recorded which). The CDR3 DNA reads as TGTGCCATCAGACCCCAAACTAGCGGGAGGAACAATGAGCAGTTCTTC. Its translation is CAIRPQTSGRNNEQFF.